Many counts were recorded for the clone carrying this T cell receptor beta chain. This sample stems from a study of T cells of healthy individuals. MiXCR, applied by TCRdb to the 5' RACE reads, yields one record per CDR3 protein. In the table there are approximately 100,000 distinct CDR3 sequences, around 17% of which are singletons. Germline V lookup: CDR1 SEHNR, CDR2 FQNEAQ (reference sequence). The CDR3 consists of 16 residues. Trimming pared 8 bases from V and 2 bases from J, leaving 21 bases between. The sequence derives from a human donor in good health. V gene TRBV7-9 combines with J gene TRBJ1-2; no reliable D call. The CDR3 DNA is TGTGCCAGCGGTGGAATAGGATCCTCTTACAACTATGGCTACACCTTC. Protein sequence: CASGGIGSSYNYGYTF.